The T cell receptor beta chain described here comes from a study of OX40 agonist ivuxolimab in advanced cancers. As for this clone: Its target is unknown.

The data were produced by immunoSEQ multiplex PCR, yet TCRdb's version contains in-frame clones alone and is incomplete. The top ten clones hold roughly 13% of a sample with approximately 50,000 clones, approximately 83% of them seen once. Study-wide findings and caveats: Circulating CD4+ and CD8+ T cells showed clonal expansion by week 6 at 0.1 to 3.0 mg/kg.

Germline lookup yields CDR1 SGHAT and CDR2 FQNNGV. The CDR3 sequence is 13 residues long. Trimming cost V 7 bases and J 7 bases; bases outside gene matches: 7. V and J are TRBV11-2 and TRBJ2-1, with 7 nucleotides matching TRBD1. This receptor was identified in an adult with an advanced solid tumor such as melanoma, head and neck, liver or kidney cancer. The source was CD4+ or CD8+ T cells sorted from blood, collected in a trial of the OX40 agonist ivuxolimab. This CDR3 reads CASTVTGHNEQFF. The CDR3 DNA reads TGTGCCAGCACCGTGACAGGGCATAATGAGCAGTTCTTC.